The 10 T cell receptor beta chains reported below all come from one sample, sequenced in a study of blood T cell repertoires in COVID-19. Profiling relied on immunoSEQ multiplex PCR, and the TCRdb table lists in-frame clones only, not all of them. The repertoire holds around 230,000 clones, with around four fifths as singletons. Input material: peripheral blood. Receptors originate from a woman between 45 and 60 years old with acute or convalescent COVID-19.

The genes are TRBV4-1 and TRBJ2-7; TRBD2 might be the D (5 bases). In germline, CDR1 is MGHRA, CDR2 YSYEKL. The CDR3 runs to 16 residues. Trimming pared 0 bases from V and 3 bases from J, leaving 15 bases between. In DNA form, the CDR3 reads TGCGCCAGCAGCCAAGATCTACGAGCGGAGATCTACGAGCAGTACTTC. As protein: CASSQDLRAEIYEQYF.

The genes are TRBV9 and TRBJ2-5, with D possibly being TRBD2 (5 bases). The CDR3 extends over 14 amino acids. V lost 0 bases to trimming and J lost 9 bases, with 15 bases between them. Germline-derived CDR1 and CDR2 are SGDLS and YYNGEE. The chain's CDR3 is CASSVGPPSEAQYF. CDR3 bases: TGTGCCAGCAGCGTAGGGCCACCTTCGGAGGCCCAGTACTTC. Using reference TRBV9 and TRBJ2-5 for the parts outside the CDR3, the full variable domain is DSGVTQTPKHLITATGQRVTLRCSPRSGDLSVYWYQQSLDQGLQFLIQYYNGEERAKGNILERFSAQQFPDLHSELNLSSLELGDSALYFCASSVGPPSEAQYFGPGTRLLVL.

The rearrangement links TRBV19 to TRBJ2-7, with D tentatively TRBD1 (6 bases). The germline gives CDR1 LNHDA, CDR2 SQIVND (reference sequence). CDR3 length: 14 residues. V lost 5 bases and J 4 bases, leaving 15 bases between the germline ends. The CDR3 here is CASSPPGQHYEQYF. The CDR3 DNA reads TGTGCCAGTAGTCCCCCTGGACAGCATTACGAGCAGTACTTC.

The V gene is TRBV11-2, the J gene TRBJ2-5; no reliable D call. Trimming stripped 3 bases from V and 5 bases from J, with 16 bases between. The length of the CDR3 is 15 residues. The germline V gene has CDR1 SGHAT and CDR2 FQNNGV. The CDR3 sequence: CASSLSGYLLETQYF. CDR3 DNA: TGTGCCAGCAGCTTGTCCGGGTATCTCTTGGAGACCCAGTACTTC.

The gene calls are TRBV24-1 and TRBJ2-3, with 9 bases lining up with TRBD1. This CDR3 spans 18 amino acids. J gave up 0 bases and V 4 bases, and 10 bases lay outside the gene matches. CDR1 is KGHDR and CDR2 is SFDVKD in the germline V gene. Here the CDR3 reads CATSDPSTGGLSTDTQYF. The CDR3 nucleotides read TGTGCCACCAGTGACCCTTCGACAGGGGGTTTGAGCACAGATACGCAGTATTTT.

This clone came up once. CDR3 sequence (DNA): TGCGCCAGCAGCCAAGATCGGGACAGGGGGCTATATGGCTACACCTTC. It codes for CASSQDRDRGLYGYTF. The chain employs TRBV4-1 and TRBJ1-2; TRBD1 agrees at 12 bases. V lost 0 bases to trimming and J lost 5 bases; unmatched junction nucleotides: 4. Germline V gives CDR1 MGHRA, CDR2 YSYEKL. The CDR3 is 16 residues long.

This sequence joins TRBV18 and TRBJ2-3; 7 nucleotides match TRBD1. The CDR3 extends over 14 amino acids. Germline values: CDR1 KGHSH, CDR2 LQKENI. The ends lost 4 bases at V and 0 bases at J; junction bases unmatched: 1. CDR3 nucleotides: TGTGCCAGCTCACAGGGGGCGAGCACAGATACGCAGTATTTT. Protein sequence: CASSQGASTDTQYF.

The chain is built from TRBV24-1 and TRBJ1-2, with D hard to call. Trimming removed 0 bases at V and 0 bases at J, with 22 bases between. Germline-derived CDR1 and CDR2 are KGHDR and SFDVKD. The CDR3 covers 20 residues. The CDR3 coding sequence is TGTGCCACCAGTGATTTGCCCAAGCGGGTCGCCGGAGGTCCTAACTATGGCTACACCTTC. This encodes CATSDLPKRVAGGPNYGYTF.

V gene TRBV2 combines with J gene TRBJ2-2; 8 bases fit TRBD1. The CDR3 runs to 16 residues. Germline assignment: CDR1 SNHLY and CDR2 FYNNEI. The V and J ends lost 5 bases and 0 bases, in that order; junction bases with no gene match: 5. This CDR3 reads CASSRQGTANTGELFF. In DNA, the CDR3 is TGTGCCAGCAGTCGACAGGGGACCGCGAACACCGGGGAGCTGTTTTTT.

The V call is TRBV7-2, the J call TRBJ1-5; 9 positions match TRBD1. The germline gives CDR1 SGHTA, CDR2 FQGNSA. This CDR3 contains 15 residues. Losses at the gene ends were 4 bases for V and 4 bases for J; bases not matched to a gene: 5. The CDR3 here is CASSSGTGRNQPQHF. The CDR3, as DNA: TGTGCCAGCAGCTCCGGGACAGGGCGGAATCAGCCCCAGCATTTT.